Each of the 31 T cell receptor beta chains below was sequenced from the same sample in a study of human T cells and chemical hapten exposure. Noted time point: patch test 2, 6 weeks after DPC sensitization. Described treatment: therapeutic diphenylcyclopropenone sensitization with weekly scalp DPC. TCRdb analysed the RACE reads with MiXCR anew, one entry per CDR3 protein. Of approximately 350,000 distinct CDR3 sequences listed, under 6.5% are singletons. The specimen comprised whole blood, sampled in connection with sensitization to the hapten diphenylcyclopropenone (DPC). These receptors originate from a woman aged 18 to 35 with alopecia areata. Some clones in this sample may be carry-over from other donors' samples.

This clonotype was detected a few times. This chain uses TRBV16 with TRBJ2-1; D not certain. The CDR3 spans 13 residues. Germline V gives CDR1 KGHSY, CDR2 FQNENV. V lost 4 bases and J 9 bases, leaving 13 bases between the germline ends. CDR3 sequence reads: CASSPHGQREQFF. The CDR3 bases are TGTGCCAGCAGCCCGCATGGCCAGCGTGAGCAGTTCTTC.

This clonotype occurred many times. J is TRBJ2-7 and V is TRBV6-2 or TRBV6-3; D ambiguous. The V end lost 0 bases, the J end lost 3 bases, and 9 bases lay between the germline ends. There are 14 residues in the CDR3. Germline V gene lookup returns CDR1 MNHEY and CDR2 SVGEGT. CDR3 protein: CASSYSAESYEQYF. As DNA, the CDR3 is TGTGCCAGCAGTTACTCGGCGGAGAGCTACGAGCAGTACTTC.

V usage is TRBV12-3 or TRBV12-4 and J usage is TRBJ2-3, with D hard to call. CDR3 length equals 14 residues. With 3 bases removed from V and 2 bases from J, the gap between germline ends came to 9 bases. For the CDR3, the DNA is TGTGCCAGCAGTTTTCGGCTCCTCACAGATACGCAGTATTTT. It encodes CASSFRLLTDTQYF.

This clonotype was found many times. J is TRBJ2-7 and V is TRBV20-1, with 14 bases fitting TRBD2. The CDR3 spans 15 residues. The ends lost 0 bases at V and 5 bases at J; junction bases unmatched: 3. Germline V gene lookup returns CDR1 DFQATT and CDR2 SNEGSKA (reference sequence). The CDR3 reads CSARDWGLAGDEQYF. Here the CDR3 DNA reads TGCAGTGCTAGAGACTGGGGACTAGCGGGGGACGAGCAGTACTTC.

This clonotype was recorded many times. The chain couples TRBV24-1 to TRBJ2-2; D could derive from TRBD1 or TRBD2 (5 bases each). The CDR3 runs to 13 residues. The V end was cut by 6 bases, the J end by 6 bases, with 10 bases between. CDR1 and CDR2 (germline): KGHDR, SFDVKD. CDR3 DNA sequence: TGTGCCACCAGTCCAGGGAGTGCCGGGGAGCTGTTTTTT. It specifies CATSPGSAGELFF.

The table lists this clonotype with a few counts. CDR3 in amino acids: CASSKTSGITDTQYF. In nucleotides, the CDR3 is TGTGCCAGCAGCAAAACTAGCGGTATTACAGATACGCAGTATTTT. The rearrangement links TRBV9 to TRBJ2-3, with 8 bases lining up with TRBD2. CDR3 length: 15 residues. The J segment lost 3 bases and the V segment lost 4 bases, leaving 7 bases of the junction unmatched. CDR1 SGDLS and CDR2 YYNGEE come from the germline V gene.

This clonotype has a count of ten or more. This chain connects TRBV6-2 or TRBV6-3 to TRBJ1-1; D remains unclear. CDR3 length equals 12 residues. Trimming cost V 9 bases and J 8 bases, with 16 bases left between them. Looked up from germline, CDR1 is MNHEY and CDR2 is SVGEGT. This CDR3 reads CASGKDGGEAFF. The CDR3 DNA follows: TGTGCCAGTGGGAAGGACGGAGGAGAAGCTTTCTTT.

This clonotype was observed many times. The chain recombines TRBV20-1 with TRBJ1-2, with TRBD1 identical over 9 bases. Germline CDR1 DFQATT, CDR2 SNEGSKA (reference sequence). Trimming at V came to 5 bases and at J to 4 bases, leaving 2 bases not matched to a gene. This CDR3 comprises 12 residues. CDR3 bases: TGCAGTGCTGGGGACAGGGTCTATGGCTACACCTTC. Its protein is CSAGDRVYGYTF.

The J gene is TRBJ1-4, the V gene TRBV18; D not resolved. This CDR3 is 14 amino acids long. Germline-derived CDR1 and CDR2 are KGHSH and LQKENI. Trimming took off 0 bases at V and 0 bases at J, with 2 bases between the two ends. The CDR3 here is CASSPPSTNEKLFF. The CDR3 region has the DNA TGTGCCAGCTCACCACCGTCAACTAATGAAAAACTGTTTTTT.

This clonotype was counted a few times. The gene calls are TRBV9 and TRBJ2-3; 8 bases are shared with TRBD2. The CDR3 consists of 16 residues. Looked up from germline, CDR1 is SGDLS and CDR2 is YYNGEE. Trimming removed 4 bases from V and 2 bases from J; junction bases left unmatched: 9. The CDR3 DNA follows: TGTGCCAGCAGCAGAAGCGGGGGACTGAACACAGATACGCAGTATTTT. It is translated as CASSRSGGLNTDTQYF. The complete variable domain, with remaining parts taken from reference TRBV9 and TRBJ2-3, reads DSGVTQTPKHLITATGQRVTLRCSPRSGDLSVYWYQQSLDQGLQFLIQYYNGEERAKGNILERFSAQQFPDLHSELNLSSLELGDSALYFCASSRSGGLNTDTQYFGPGTRLTVL.

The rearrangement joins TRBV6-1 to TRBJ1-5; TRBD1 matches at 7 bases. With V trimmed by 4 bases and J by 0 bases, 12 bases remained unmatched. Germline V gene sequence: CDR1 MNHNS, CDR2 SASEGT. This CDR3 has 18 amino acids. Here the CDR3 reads CASSGWGGGYDSNQPQHF. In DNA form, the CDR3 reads TGTGCCAGCAGTGGGTGGGGAGGGGGCTACGATAGCAATCAGCCCCAGCATTTT.

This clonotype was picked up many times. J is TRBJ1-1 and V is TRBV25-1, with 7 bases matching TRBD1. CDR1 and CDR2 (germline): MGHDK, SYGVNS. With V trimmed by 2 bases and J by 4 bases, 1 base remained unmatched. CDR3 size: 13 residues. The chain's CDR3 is CASSEGQATEAFF. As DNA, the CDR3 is TGTGCCAGCAGTGAAGGACAGGCCACTGAAGCTTTCTTT.

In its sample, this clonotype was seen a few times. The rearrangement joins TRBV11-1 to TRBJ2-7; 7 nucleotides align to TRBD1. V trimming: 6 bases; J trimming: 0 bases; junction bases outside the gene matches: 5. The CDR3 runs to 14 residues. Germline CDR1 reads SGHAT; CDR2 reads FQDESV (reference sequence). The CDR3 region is CASRKGADSYEQYF. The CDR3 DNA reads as TGTGCCAGCAGGAAGGGGGCGGACTCCTACGAGCAGTACTTC. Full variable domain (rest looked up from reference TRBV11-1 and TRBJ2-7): EAEVAQSPRYKITEKSQAVAFWCDPISGHATLYWYRQILGQGPELLVQFQDESVVDDSQLPKDRFSAERLKGVDSTLKIQPAELGDSAMYLCASRKGADSYEQYFGPGTRLTVT.

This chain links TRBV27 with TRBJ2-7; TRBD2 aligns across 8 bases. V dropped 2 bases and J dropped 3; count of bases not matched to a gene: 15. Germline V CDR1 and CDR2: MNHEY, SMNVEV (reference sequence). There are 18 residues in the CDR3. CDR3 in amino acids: CASSLMDPGGYRVYEQYF. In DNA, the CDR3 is TGTGCCAGCAGTTTAATGGACCCGGGGGGGTACAGGGTCTACGAGCAGTACTTC.

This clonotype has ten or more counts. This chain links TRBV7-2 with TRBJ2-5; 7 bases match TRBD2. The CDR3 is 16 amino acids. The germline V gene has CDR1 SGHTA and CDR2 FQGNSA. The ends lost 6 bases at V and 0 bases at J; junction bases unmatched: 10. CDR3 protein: CASSSSGDGHQETQYF. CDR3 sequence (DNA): TGTGCCAGCAGTTCCAGCGGGGACGGTCACCAAGAGACCCAGTACTTC.

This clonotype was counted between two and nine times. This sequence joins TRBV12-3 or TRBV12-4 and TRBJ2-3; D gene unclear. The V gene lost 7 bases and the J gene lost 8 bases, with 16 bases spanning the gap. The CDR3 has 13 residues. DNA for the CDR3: TGTGCCAGCACCCCCGCCGAAAAGGGTACGCAGTATTTT. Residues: CASTPAEKGTQYF.

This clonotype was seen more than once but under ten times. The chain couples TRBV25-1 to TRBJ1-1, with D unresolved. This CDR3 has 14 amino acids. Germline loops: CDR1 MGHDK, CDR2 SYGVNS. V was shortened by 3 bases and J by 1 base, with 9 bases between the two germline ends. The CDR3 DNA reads TGTGCCAGCAGTGACGGAAAACCGAACACTGAAGCTTTCTTT. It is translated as CASSDGKPNTEAFF.

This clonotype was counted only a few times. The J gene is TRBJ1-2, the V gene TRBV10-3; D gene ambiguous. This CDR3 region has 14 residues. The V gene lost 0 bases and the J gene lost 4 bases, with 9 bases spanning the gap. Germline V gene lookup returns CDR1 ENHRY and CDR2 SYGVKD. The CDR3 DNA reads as TGTGCCATCAGTGAGTCCGGGATAATCTATGGCTACACCTTC. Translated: CAISESGIIYGYTF.

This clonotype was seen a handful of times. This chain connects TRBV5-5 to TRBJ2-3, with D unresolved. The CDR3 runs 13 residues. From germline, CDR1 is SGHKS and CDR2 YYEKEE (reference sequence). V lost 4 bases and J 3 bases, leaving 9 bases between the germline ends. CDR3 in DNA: TGTGCCAGCAGCCCCGAGATTACAGATACGCAGTATTTT. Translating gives CASSPEITDTQYF.

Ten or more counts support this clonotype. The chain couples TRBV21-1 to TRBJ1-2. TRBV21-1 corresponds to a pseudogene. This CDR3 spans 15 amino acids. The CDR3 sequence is CATYRVVPPDYGYTF. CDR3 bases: TGTGCCACCTACAGGGTTGTTCCTCCCGACTATGGCTACACCTTC.

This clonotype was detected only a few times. CDR3 DNA: TGTGCCAGCAGTAATGTGGCTAGCACAGATACGCAGTATTTT. It encodes CASSNVASTDTQYF. The V gene is TRBV6-2 or TRBV6-3, the J gene TRBJ2-3; D gene uncertain. CDR3 length: 14 amino acids. Germline lookup yields CDR1 MNHEY and CDR2 SVGEGT. V lost 5 bases and J 0 bases, leaving 9 bases between the germline ends.

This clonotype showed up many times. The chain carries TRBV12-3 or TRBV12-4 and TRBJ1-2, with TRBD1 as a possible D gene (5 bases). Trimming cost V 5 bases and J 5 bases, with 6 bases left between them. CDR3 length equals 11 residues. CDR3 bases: TGTGCCAGCAGTGGACAATATGGCTACACCTTC. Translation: CASSGQYGYTF.

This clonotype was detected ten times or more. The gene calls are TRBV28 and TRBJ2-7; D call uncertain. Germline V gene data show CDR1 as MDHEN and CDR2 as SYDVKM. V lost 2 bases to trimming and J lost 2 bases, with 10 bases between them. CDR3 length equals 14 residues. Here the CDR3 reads CASSLPSGPYEQYF. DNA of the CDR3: TGTGCCAGCAGTTTACCGTCCGGCCCCTACGAGCAGTACTTC.

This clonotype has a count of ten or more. The CDR3 DNA follows: TGTGCCAGCAGTTACTCGGTTGGACCGCCCGGGACAGATACGCAGTATTTT. It is translated as CASSYSVGPPGTDTQYF. The chain couples TRBV6-2 or TRBV6-3 to TRBJ2-3; D gene ambiguous. The germline V gene encodes CDR1 MNHEY and CDR2 SVGEGT. V was clipped by 0 bases and J by 3 bases, with 16 bases between them. The CDR3 spans 17 residues.

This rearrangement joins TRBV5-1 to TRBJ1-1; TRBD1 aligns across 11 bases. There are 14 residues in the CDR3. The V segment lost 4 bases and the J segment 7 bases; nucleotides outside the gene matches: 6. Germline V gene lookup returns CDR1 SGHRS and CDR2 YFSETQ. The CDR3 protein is CASSPGQGANEAFF. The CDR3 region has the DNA TGCGCCAGCAGCCCTGGACAGGGGGCTAATGAAGCTTTCTTT. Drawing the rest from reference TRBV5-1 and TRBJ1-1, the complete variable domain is KAGVTQTPRYLIKTRGQQVTLSCSPISGHRSVSWYQQTPGQGLQFLFEYFSETQRNKGNFPGRFSGRQFSNSRSEMNVSTLELGDSALYLCASSPGQGANEAFFGQGTRLTVV.

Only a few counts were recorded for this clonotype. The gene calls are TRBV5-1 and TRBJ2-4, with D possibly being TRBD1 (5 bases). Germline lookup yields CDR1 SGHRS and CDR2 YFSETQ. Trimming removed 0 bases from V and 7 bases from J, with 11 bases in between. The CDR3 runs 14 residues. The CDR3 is CASSLEAGYNIQYF. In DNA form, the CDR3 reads TGCGCCAGCAGCTTGGAGGCAGGGTACAACATTCAGTACTTC. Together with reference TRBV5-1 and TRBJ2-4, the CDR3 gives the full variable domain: KAGVTQTPRYLIKTRGQQVTLSCSPISGHRSVSWYQQTPGQGLQFLFEYFSETQRNKGNFPGRFSGRQFSNSRSEMNVSTLELGDSALYLCASSLEAGYNIQYFGAGTRLSVL.

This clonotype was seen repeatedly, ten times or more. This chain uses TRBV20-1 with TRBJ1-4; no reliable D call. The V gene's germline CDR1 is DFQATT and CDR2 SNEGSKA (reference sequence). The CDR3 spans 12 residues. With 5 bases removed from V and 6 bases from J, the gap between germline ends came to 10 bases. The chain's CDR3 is CSAPRTDEKLFF. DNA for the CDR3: TGCAGTGCTCCCCGGACTGATGAAAAACTGTTTTTT.

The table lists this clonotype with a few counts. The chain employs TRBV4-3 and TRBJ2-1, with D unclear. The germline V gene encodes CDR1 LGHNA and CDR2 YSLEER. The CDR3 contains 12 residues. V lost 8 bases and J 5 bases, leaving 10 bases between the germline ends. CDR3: CASQDGDNEQFF. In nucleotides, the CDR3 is TGCGCCAGCCAAGATGGGGACAATGAGCAGTTCTTC.

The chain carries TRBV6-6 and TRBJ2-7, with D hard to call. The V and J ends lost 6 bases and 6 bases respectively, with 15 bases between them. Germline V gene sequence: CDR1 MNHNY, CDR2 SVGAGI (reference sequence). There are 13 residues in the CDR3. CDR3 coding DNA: TGTGCCAGCAGCCGAGTGACTGATTCCGAGCAGTACTTC. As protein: CASSRVTDSEQYF.

DNA of the CDR3: TGCGCCAGCAGCTTGGCCGAGGACAGGTTTAACATTCAGTACTTC. Protein sequence: CASSLAEDRFNIQYF. This chain joins TRBV5-1 and TRBJ2-4, with 7 bases matching TRBD1. This CDR3 is 15 amino acids long. CDR1 and CDR2 from the germline V gene are SGHRS and YFSETQ. Unmatched junction bases numbered 7, after V lost 0 bases and J lost 7 bases.

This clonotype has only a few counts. The CDR3 is CASSSHQGTNEQFF. Written as DNA, the CDR3 is TGTGCCAGCAGTTCCCATCAGGGGACCAATGAGCAGTTCTTC. V gene TRBV6-5 combines with J gene TRBJ2-1, with a weak D call TRBD1 (6 bases). The germline CDR1 and CDR2 sequences are MNHEY and SVGAGI. Trimming removed 4 bases at V and 6 bases at J, with 13 bases between. There are 14 residues in the CDR3.